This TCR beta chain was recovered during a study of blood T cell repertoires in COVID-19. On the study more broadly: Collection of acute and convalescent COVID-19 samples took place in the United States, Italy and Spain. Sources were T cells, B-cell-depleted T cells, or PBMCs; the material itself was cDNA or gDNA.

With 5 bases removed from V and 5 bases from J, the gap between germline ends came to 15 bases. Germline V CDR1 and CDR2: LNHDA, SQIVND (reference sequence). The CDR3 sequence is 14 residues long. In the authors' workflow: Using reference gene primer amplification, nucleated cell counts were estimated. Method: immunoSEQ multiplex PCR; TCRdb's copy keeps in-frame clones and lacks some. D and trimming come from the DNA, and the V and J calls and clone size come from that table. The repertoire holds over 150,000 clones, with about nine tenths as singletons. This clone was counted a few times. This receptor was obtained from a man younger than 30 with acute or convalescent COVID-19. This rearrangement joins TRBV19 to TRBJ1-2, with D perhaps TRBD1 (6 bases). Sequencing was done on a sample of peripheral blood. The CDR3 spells CASSPPGARYGYTF. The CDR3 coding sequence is TGTGCCAGTAGTCCACCAGGGGCACGGTATGGCTACACCTTC.